Each of the 8 T cell receptor beta chains below was sequenced from the same sample in a study of T-cell memory formation after mild COVID-19. TCRdb ran MiXCR on the 5' RACE reads and lists one entry per CDR3 protein. This repertoire shows roughly 220,000 distinct CDR3 sequences, 9.5% found once; its top ten account for approximately 3.3%. The source material was PBMCs or a T cell subset sorted from them (not recorded which). The receptor set was obtained from a man between 18 and 29 years old who had mild COVID-19 (a few samples of this study predate the infection). Cell type and time point are not known.

The gene calls are TRBV7-9 and TRBJ1-2; D is unclear. V was shortened by 1 base and J by 6 bases, with 18 bases between the two germline ends. This CDR3 region has 16 residues. CDR1 SEHNR and CDR2 FQNEAQ come from the germline V gene (reference sequence). CDR3 sequence: CASSLGAGRARDGYTF. CDR3 DNA: TGTGCCAGCAGCTTAGGAGCCGGGAGGGCCCGCGATGGCTACACCTTC.

This clonotype was seen many times. The chain couples TRBV18 to TRBJ1-2; D is ambiguous. The V end lost 5 bases, the J end lost 8 bases, and 18 bases lay between the germline ends. This CDR3 contains 14 residues. Germline values: CDR1 KGHSH, CDR2 LQKENI. DNA of the CDR3: TGTGCCAGCTCAGCGGCAAACTCGGATGTAGGCTACACCTTC. Translated, it gives CASSAANSDVGYTF.

The chain employs TRBV20-1 and TRBJ2-4; D possibly matches TRBD1 or TRBD2 (5 bases each). The V and J ends lost 3 bases and 7 bases respectively, with 16 bases between them. Germline CDR1 reads DFQATT; CDR2 reads SNEGSKA (reference sequence). This CDR3 is 14 amino acids long. The CDR3 coding sequence is TGCAGTGCTAGTCACCGGGGCGTGAAGAACATTCAGTACTTC. This sequence encodes CSASHRGVKNIQYF.

The rearrangement joins TRBV19 to TRBJ2-3; 8 bases agree with TRBD1. Trimming at V came to 7 bases and at J to 0 bases, leaving 6 bases not matched to a gene. The CDR3 spans 15 residues. The germline V gene has CDR1 LNHDA and CDR2 SQIVND (reference sequence). In DNA, the CDR3 is TGTGCCAGTAAAGGCAGGGGGCCAAGCACAGATACGCAGTATTTT. This codes for CASKGRGPSTDTQYF.

The chain recombines TRBV2 with TRBJ1-1; D is unresolved. V shed 7 bases and J shed 3 bases, with 12 bases lying between them. Germline V gene sequence: CDR1 SNHLY, CDR2 FYNNEI. The CDR3 is made up of 13 amino acids. This CDR3 reads CASNLGGHTEAFF. CDR3 in DNA: TGTGCCAGCAACTTAGGCGGACACACTGAAGCTTTCTTT.

This clonotype was detected many times. An end of the junction differs from the germline gene, which may be a read error. This chain connects TRBV7-7 to TRBJ2-3, with TRBD1 matching 9 bases. The germline gives CDR1 SSHAT, CDR2 FNYEAQ (reference sequence). The CDR3 is 15 residues long. The CDR3 bases are TGTGCTAGCAGCCTACAGGGGGCCCCCACAGATACGCAGTATTTT. Protein sequence: CASSLQGAPTDTQYF. The full variable domain, rest sourced from reference TRBV7-7 and TRBJ2-3, is GAGVSQSPRYKVTKRGQDVTLRCDPISSHATLYWYQQALGQGPEFLTYFNYEAQPDKSGLPSDRFSAERPEGSISTLTIQRTEQRDSAMYRCASSLQGAPTDTQYFGPGTRLTVL.

This clonotype has a count of ten or more. The chain is built from TRBV7-6 and TRBJ2-7; 8 bases match TRBD1. The CDR3 totals 15 residues. Germline V gene data show CDR1 as SGHVS and CDR2 as FNYEAQ. V lost 3 bases and J lost 5; bases outside the gene matches: 9. The CDR3 protein is CASSLAGTGPNEQYF. CDR3 coding DNA: TGTGCCAGCAGCTTGGCCGGGACAGGCCCTAACGAGCAGTACTTC.

Only a few counts were recorded for this clonotype. CDR3 bases: TGTGCCAGCAGCTTCCGGGGGAAAGAGACCCAGTACTTC. It translates to CASSFRGKETQYF. This chain uses TRBV7-2 with TRBJ2-5, with D possibly matching TRBD2 (6 bases). Germline CDR1 and CDR2: SGHTA and FQGNSA. The CDR3 sequence is 13 residues long. Trimming stripped 3 bases from V and 3 bases from J, with 8 bases between.